This T cell receptor (beta chain) stems from a study of blood T cells in healthy people across ages. Then a second PCR, running roughly 7 to 11 cycles, was carried out with a sample-barcoded 5' primer and a J-beta primer mix. TCRdb called the 5' RACE reads again in MiXCR, with one record for every CDR3 protein. This sample has 650,000 to 1,000,000 distinct CDR3 sequences; around 50% occur once, and the top ten carry 15% to 20%. Only one count was recorded for this clonotype. A much larger clone is a single base away; this may be a read error. The receptor was derived from a man older than 75 in good health. Sequencing input: blood.

CDR3 coding DNA: TGTGCCAGCAGCAAAGGGGGGGGTTGGAATGAGCAGTACTTC. As protein: CASSKGGGWNEQYF. The gene calls are TRBV7-2 and TRBJ2-5; D perhaps matches TRBD2 (7 bases). Trimming stripped 5 bases from V and 11 bases from J, with 21 bases between. CDR1 SGHTA and CDR2 FQGNSA come from the germline V gene. The CDR3 loop spans 14 amino acids.